What follows are 4 T cell receptor beta chains derived from one specimen sequenced in a study of blood T cell repertoires in COVID-19. The method was immunoSEQ multiplex PCR; TCRdb's version includes in-frame clones alone and lacks a portion of them. The data contain approximately 160,000 clones, approximately 82% of them singletons. Sequencing was carried out using PBMCs or T cells enriched from blood (not recorded which). These receptors originate from a woman aged 45-59 years in a cohort exposed to, infected with or recovered from COVID-19 (not recorded which).

The CDR3 reads CATSRTVSTEAFF. CDR3 sequence (DNA): TGTGCCACCAGCAGGACAGTTAGCACTGAAGCTTTCTTT. This sequence joins TRBV15 and TRBJ1-1; D might be TRBD1 (5 bases). This CDR3 has 13 amino acids. Germline-derived CDR1 and CDR2 are LNHNV and YYDKDF (reference sequence). With 3 bases removed from V and 4 bases from J, the gap between germline ends came to 9 bases.

V and J are TRBV27 and TRBJ1-1, with 8 bases identical to TRBD1. CDR1 is MNHEY, CDR2 SMNVEV, per germline (reference sequence). The CDR3 extends over 15 amino acids. The junction had 7 bases not matched to a gene; V was cut back by 5 bases and J by 2 bases. The CDR3 DNA sequence: TGTGCCAGCAGTCTCAGGGGGCGAAGTAACACTGAAGCTTTCTTT. Translated, it gives CASSLRGRSNTEAFF.

The chain combines TRBV19 with TRBJ2-1, with 7 bases identical to TRBD1. Per the germline V gene, CDR1 is LNHDA and CDR2 is SQIVND (reference sequence). Losses at the gene ends were 5 bases for V and 8 bases for J; bases not matched to a gene: 9. This CDR3 region has 14 residues. CDR3 amino acids: CASSAGTVWDEQFF. The CDR3 DNA reads TGTGCCAGTAGTGCCGGGACAGTCTGGGATGAGCAGTTCTTC.

The chain carries TRBV3-1 (or the pseudogene TRBV3-2) and TRBJ2-5; D may be TRBD2 (6 bases). This CDR3 comprises 19 residues. Looked up from germline, CDR1 is LGHDT and CDR2 is YNNKEL (reference sequence). V was trimmed by 0 bases and J by 1 base, leaving 21 bases between them. CDR3 region: CASSQEAPGLLKLQETQYF. Written as DNA, the CDR3 is TGTGCCAGCAGCCAAGAGGCTCCGGGACTTCTTAAGCTCCAAGAGACCCAGTACTTC.